The 20 T cell receptor beta chains presented below share a single source sample, sequenced in a study of blood T cells in healthy people across ages (dated by TCRdb to between 2015 and 2017). Library prep was done by 5' RACE. Data came from an Illumina HiSeq 2500. The second PCR ran for roughly 7 to 11 cycles and used a J-beta primer mix along with a sample-barcoded 5' primer. Through fastp at Q25 and MiXCR, TCRdb rebuilt clones from the public reads, retaining in-frame beta chains. When rows share a CDR3 protein, they turn into one entry using the most common DNA and genes. This sample lists about 1.4 million distinct CDR3 sequences; approximately 59% were detected once. More than 6% of the sample comes from the top ten. The sequenced sample was blood. The receptors here all came from a man aged 18-30 years in good health.

This clonotype is a singleton in its sample. V and J are TRBV4-3 and TRBJ2-3; weak D call: TRBD2 (6 bases). The germline CDR1 and CDR2 sequences are LGHNA and YSLEER. Trimming removed 0 bases from V and 0 bases from J, with 16 bases in between. The CDR3 is 18 amino acids. CDR3 sequence: CASSQDLEGYSSTDTQYF. The CDR3 DNA follows: TGCGCCAGCAGCCAAGATTTGGAGGGCTACTCTAGCACAGATACGCAGTATTTT.

V and J are TRBV14 and TRBJ2-7; either TRBD1 or TRBD2 may fit D (5 bases each). The CDR3 runs 17 residues. Trimming left V 0 bases short and J 1 base short, with 16 bases between. Germline V CDR1 and CDR2: SGHDN, FVKESK. DNA for the CDR3: TGTGCCAGCAGCCAAGATAGGAGGAGAGGGGCGTCCTACGAGCAGTACTTC. Its translation: CASSQDRRRGASYEQYF.

Only a few counts were recorded for this clonotype. The chain joins TRBV12-3 or TRBV12-4 to TRBJ2-4; a possible D gene is TRBD2 (6 bases). The CDR3 covers 16 residues. Trimming pared 7 bases from V and 0 bases from J, leaving 16 bases between. The CDR3 sequence is CASTWSGVSAKNIQYF. CDR3 coding DNA: TGTGCCAGCACCTGGTCGGGGGTATCAGCCAAAAACATTCAGTACTTC.

The rearrangement links TRBV9 to TRBJ2-3; TRBD2 matches 9 bases. V lost 2 bases and J lost 1; bases outside the gene matches: 5. This CDR3 has 16 residues. Looked up from germline, CDR1 is SGDLS and CDR2 is YYNGEE. This chain's CDR3 is CASSVGGRGGTDTQYF. The CDR3, as DNA: TGTGCCAGCAGCGTGGGCGGGAGGGGTGGCACAGATACGCAGTATTTT.

This chain links TRBV10-2 with TRBJ2-7; D remains ambiguous. Between the trimmed V and J ends, which lost 3 bases and 2 bases, there was a span of 5 bases. The germline V gene encodes CDR1 WSHSY and CDR2 SAAADI. The CDR3 spans 12 residues. CDR3 residues: CASSESTYEQYF. In DNA, the CDR3 is TGCGCCAGCAGTGAAAGTACCTACGAGCAGTACTTC.

The genes are TRBV29-1 and TRBJ2-1; a possible D gene is TRBD1 (6 bases). V was trimmed by 7 bases and J by 2 bases, leaving 9 bases between them. This CDR3 comprises 12 residues. The V gene's germline CDR1 is SQVTM and CDR2 ANQGSEA. The CDR3 DNA reads TGCAGCGCGGGACATACCTACAATGAGCAGTTCTTC. As protein: CSAGHTYNEQFF.

V usage is TRBV30 and J usage is TRBJ2-7; D might be TRBD2 (7 bases). Trimming took off 2 bases at V and 3 bases at J, with 11 bases between the two ends. Germline CDR1 is GTSNPN and CDR2 is SVGIG (reference sequence). The CDR3 consists of 13 residues. The CDR3 DNA reads as TGTGCCTGGAGTAAAGGGGGGGGCTACGAGCAGTACTTC. Protein product: CAWSKGGGYEQYF.

This clonotype was picked up a small number of times. The rearrangement joins TRBV21-1 to TRBJ2-5; TRBD2, the D gene given by the table, was not confirmed from the DNA. Near its end, the DNA agrees better with TRBJ2-7, so the J call may be wrong. TRBV21-1 is designated a pseudogene. CDR3 size: 17 residues. The CDR3 protein is CASSKLGDGQNKLEQYF. CDR3 bases: TGTGCCAGCAGCAAGTTGGGGGATGGGCAGAATAAGCTCGAGCAGTACTTC.

V usage is TRBV6-2 or TRBV6-3 and J usage is TRBJ2-7; possible D gene TRBD1, 5 bases. The CDR3 length is 15 residues. The germline V gene encodes CDR1 MNHEY and CDR2 SVGEGT. The germline V and J ends were trimmed by 5 bases and 3 bases, with 17 bases remaining between them. The CDR3 coding sequence is TGTGCCAGCAGTCCCATCCGTAGGGGTCTCTACGAGCAGTACTTC. Amino acids: CASSPIRRGLYEQYF.

CDR3 residues: CSAAWTGIETQYF. CDR3 sequence (DNA): TGCAGTGCTGCATGGACAGGGATAGAGACCCAGTACTTC. The chain combines TRBV20-1 with TRBJ2-5, with 8 positions matching TRBD1. The CDR3 has 13 residues. V was pared by 5 bases and J by 4 bases, with 6 bases of the junction left unmatched. Germline-derived CDR1 and CDR2 are DFQATT and SNEGSKA (reference sequence).

This clonotype was picked up a small number of times. V gene TRBV6-1 combines with J gene TRBJ2-7; tentative D call: TRBD1 (6 bases). The CDR3 extends over 15 amino acids. Germline V gene sequence: CDR1 MNHNS, CDR2 SASEGT. V gave up 6 bases and J gave up 3 bases, with 18 bases separating them. The CDR3 here is CASSQPPDRRYEQYF. In nucleotides, the CDR3 is TGTGCCAGCAGCCAACCCCCTGACAGGCGCTACGAGCAGTACTTC.

The gene calls are TRBV14 and TRBJ2-3; 12 bases agree with TRBD2. Per the germline V gene, CDR1 is SGHDN and CDR2 is FVKESK. The length of the CDR3 is 18 residues. The V gene end was trimmed by 2 bases and the J gene end by 0 bases; junction bases not matched to a gene: 6. For the CDR3, the DNA is TGTGCCAGCAGCCAAATATGGACTAGCGGGACAAGCACAGATACGCAGTATTTT. Its protein product is CASSQIWTSGTSTDTQYF.

The genes are TRBV20-1 and TRBJ2-7, with 10 nucleotides matching TRBD1. J lost 0 bases, V lost 5 bases, and 10 bases had no gene match. The CDR3 contains 16 residues. Germline-derived CDR1 and CDR2 are DFQATT and SNEGSKA (reference sequence). CDR3 protein: CSARDRGAVSSYEQYF. CDR3 sequence (DNA): TGCAGTGCTCGGGACAGGGGAGCTGTCAGCTCCTACGAGCAGTACTTC.

The table lists this clonotype with many counts. The V and J genes are TRBV9 and TRBJ1-6; D is unresolved. The CDR3 runs 15 residues. Germline CDR1 SGDLS, CDR2 YYNGEE. Between the trimmed V and J ends, which lost 0 bases and 8 bases, there was a span of 12 bases. CDR3 residues: CASSVDEGLDSPLHF. The CDR3 coding sequence is TGTGCCAGCAGCGTAGATGAGGGTTTGGATTCACCCCTCCACTTT.

The chain employs TRBV19 and TRBJ2-6; D is uncertain. V was clipped by 5 bases and J by 15 bases, with 20 bases between them. Germline loops: CDR1 LNHDA, CDR2 SQIVND (reference sequence). CDR3 size: 14 residues. This CDR3 reads CASSLRTVVPDLTF. Written as DNA, the CDR3 is TGTGCCAGTAGTCTAAGGACGGTTGTTCCAGACCTGACTTTC. Full variable domain (remainder filled in from reference TRBV19 and TRBJ2-6): DGGITQSPKYLFRKEGQNVTLSCEQNLNHDAMYWYRQDPGQGLRLIYYSQIVNDFQKGDIAEGYSVSREKKESFPLTVTSAQKNPTAFYLCASSLRTVVPDLTFGAGSRLTVL.

The chain recombines TRBV7-9 with TRBJ1-2, with TRBD1 matching 7 bases. The CDR3 length is 17 residues. CDR1 is SEHNR, CDR2 FQNEAQ, per germline (reference sequence). V gave up 5 bases and J gave up 6 bases; unmatched junction bases: 18. The DNA of the CDR3 is TGTGCCAGCAGCCCACGGGTGATGTCAGGGGGTATTCATGGCTACACCTTC. Amino acids: CASSPRVMSGGIHGYTF.

This chain joins TRBV5-6 and TRBJ2-5; D is unresolved. Germline CDR1 is SGHDT and CDR2 is YYEEEE. With 0 bases removed from V and 1 base from J, the gap between germline ends came to 7 bases. This CDR3 has 14 residues. The CDR3 bases are TGTGCCAGCAGCTTGGGATCGAGCCAAGAGACCCAGTACTTC. Its translation: CASSLGSSQETQYF.

The chain joins TRBV2 to TRBJ2-4, with D possibly TRBD2 on 6 matching bases. Matching the DNA end better, TRBJ2-7 makes the J call doubtful. Looked up from germline, CDR1 is SNHLY and CDR2 is FYNNEI. The CDR3 loop spans 12 amino acids. The CDR3 is CASTGGVAEQYF. DNA for the CDR3: TGTGCCAGCACCGGGGGTGTCGCCGAGCAGTACTTC.

The chain is built from TRBV6-1 and TRBJ2-1; D is unclear. With 2 bases removed from V and 2 bases from J, the gap between germline ends came to 10 bases. The CDR3 runs 15 residues. From germline, CDR1 is MNHNS and CDR2 SASEGT. CDR3 region: CASSELGMAYNEQFF. CDR3 bases: TGTGCCAGCAGTGAACTGGGGATGGCCTACAATGAGCAGTTCTTC.

The gene calls are TRBV6-1 and TRBJ2-1; a possible D gene is TRBD2 (5 bases). V was trimmed by 1 base and J by 3 bases, leaving 13 bases between them. The germline gives CDR1 MNHNS, CDR2 SASEGT. The CDR3 contains 16 residues. Here the CDR3 DNA reads TGTGCCAGCAGTGAAGATGATCGGGGTGGCTACAATGAGCAGTTCTTC. It codes for CASSEDDRGGYNEQFF.